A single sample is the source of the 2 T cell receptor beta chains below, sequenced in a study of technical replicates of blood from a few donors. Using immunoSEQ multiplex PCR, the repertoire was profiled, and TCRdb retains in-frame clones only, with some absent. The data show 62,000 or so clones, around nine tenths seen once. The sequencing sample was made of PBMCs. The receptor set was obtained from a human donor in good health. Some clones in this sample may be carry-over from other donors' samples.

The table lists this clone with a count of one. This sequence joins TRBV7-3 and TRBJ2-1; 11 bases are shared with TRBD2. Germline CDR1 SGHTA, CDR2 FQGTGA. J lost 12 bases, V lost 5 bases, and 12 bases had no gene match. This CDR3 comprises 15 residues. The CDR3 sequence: CASSTTSGSVGGQFF. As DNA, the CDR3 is TGTGCCAGCAGCACCACTAGCGGGAGCGTGGGTGGGCAGTTCTTC.

In DNA form, the CDR3 reads TGTGCCAGTAAGCGGGACTCAGCCACCGGGGAGCTGTTTTTT. This encodes CASKRDSATGELFF. The V call is TRBV19, the J call TRBJ2-2; 7 positions match TRBD2. CDR1 and CDR2 from the germline V gene are LNHDA and SQIVND (reference sequence). V gave up 7 bases and J gave up 4 bases; unmatched junction bases: 6. This CDR3 has 14 residues.